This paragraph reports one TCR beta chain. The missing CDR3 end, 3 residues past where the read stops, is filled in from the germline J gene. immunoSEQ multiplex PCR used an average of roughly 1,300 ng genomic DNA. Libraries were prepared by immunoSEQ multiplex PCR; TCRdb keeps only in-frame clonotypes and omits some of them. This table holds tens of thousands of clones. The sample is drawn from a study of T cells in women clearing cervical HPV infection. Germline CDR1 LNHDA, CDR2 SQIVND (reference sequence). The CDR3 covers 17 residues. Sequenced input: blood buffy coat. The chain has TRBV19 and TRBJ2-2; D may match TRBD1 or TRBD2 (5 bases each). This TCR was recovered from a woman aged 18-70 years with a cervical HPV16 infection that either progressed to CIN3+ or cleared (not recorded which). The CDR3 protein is CASSIEGINSGANVLFF. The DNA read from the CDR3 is TGTGCCAGTAGTATTGAGGGGATTAACTCTGGGGCCAACGTG.